The 30 T cell receptor beta chains below come from one sample, sequenced in a study of PD-1 blockade in mismatch repair-deficient tumors. Profiling relied on immunoSEQ multiplex PCR, and the TCRdb table lists in-frame clones only, not all of them. The repertoire holds roughly 53,000 clones, with over 65% as singletons. Sequences were derived from peripheral blood, sampled 4 weeks after starting pembrolizumab. Receptor source: an adult with mismatch repair-deficient cancer.

The chain joins TRBV10-3 to TRBJ2-3, with TRBD2 identical over 9 bases. CDR1 is ENHRY, CDR2 SYGVKD, per germline. CDR3 length equals 14 residues. With V trimmed by 4 bases and J by 3 bases, 2 bases remained unmatched. CDR3 coding DNA: TGTGCCATCAGTGTAGGACTAGCGACAGATACGCAGTATTTT. Translation gives CAISVGLATDTQYF.

This chain uses TRBV19 with TRBJ1-2; 10 bases are shared with TRBD1. This CDR3 is 15 amino acids long. J lost 6 bases, V lost 5 bases, and 9 bases had no gene match. Germline CDR1 LNHDA, CDR2 SQIVND (reference sequence). The CDR3 coding sequence is TGTGCCAGTAGTCCTTCGGACAGGGGGTTTAATGGCTACACCTTC. Its translation is CASSPSDRGFNGYTF.

CDR3 nucleotides: TGTGCCAGCAGTTACTCCCTAGACGGGGAGCTGTTTTTT. Its protein product is CASSYSLDGELFF. The chain joins TRBV6-5 to TRBJ2-2; D gene unclear. V lost 0 bases to trimming and J lost 7 bases, with 6 bases between them. CDR1 and CDR2 (germline): MNHEY, SVGAGI. CDR3 length equals 13 residues.

This clone has just one count. This chain joins TRBV7-2 and TRBJ2-1; tentative D call: TRBD1 (6 bases). CDR3 size: 13 residues. V was pared by 4 bases and J by 9 bases, with 13 bases between. The germline V gene has CDR1 SGHTA and CDR2 FQGNSA. The CDR3 sequence is CASSWGLAGEQFF. CDR3 DNA sequence: TGTGCCAGCAGCTGGGGGCTAGCCGGTGAGCAGTTCTTC.

The chain links TRBV5-5 to TRBJ2-2; tentatively, D is TRBD1 or TRBD2 (6 bases each). Germline CDR1 reads SGHKS; CDR2 reads YYEKEE (reference sequence). The CDR3 contains 16 residues. Trimming took 0 bases from V and 7 from J, leaving 16 bases between them. The CDR3 sequence is CASSLDWTGAFGELFF. CDR3 coding DNA: TGTGCCAGCAGCTTGGATTGGACGGGGGCGTTCGGGGAGCTGTTTTTT.

The CDR3 sequence is CSVEVLEYNYGYTF. CDR3 coding DNA: TGCAGCGTTGAAGTATTGGAATATAACTATGGCTACACCTTC. This rearrangement joins TRBV29-1 to TRBJ1-2; D gene uncertain. Trimming removed 1 base from V and 1 base from J, with 10 bases in between. CDR1 is SQVTM, CDR2 ANQGSEA, per germline. The CDR3 length is 14 residues.

This clone has a single count. J is TRBJ2-7 and V is TRBV4-1; 8 nucleotides align to TRBD2. CDR1 is MGHRA, CDR2 YSYEKL, per germline. V trimming: 2 bases; J trimming: 4 bases; junction bases outside the gene matches: 13. The CDR3 loop spans 17 amino acids. CDR3 in DNA: TGCGCCAGCAGCCAAAGGTATCAGCGGGAGTTAGGGTACGAGCAGTACTTC. Translating it yields CASSQRYQRELGYEQYF.

The V and J genes are TRBV9 and TRBJ2-7; D might be TRBD2 (5 bases). V lost 0 bases to trimming and J lost 7 bases, with 17 bases between them. The CDR3 consists of 15 residues. From germline, CDR1 is SGDLS and CDR2 YYNGEE. DNA for the CDR3: TGTGCCAGCAGCGTAGACAAGCGGCCCTCCCAAGAGCAGTACTTC. This encodes CASSVDKRPSQEQYF.

This sequence joins TRBV6-5 and TRBJ1-2; no definite D call. Trimming removed 0 bases from V and 4 bases from J, with 3 bases in between. The CDR3 runs 12 residues. The germline CDR1 and CDR2 sequences are MNHEY and SVGAGI. CDR3 DNA sequence: TGTGCCAGCAGTTACTCAGTCTATGGCTACACCTTC. Translating it yields CASSYSVYGYTF.

V gene TRBV28 combines with J gene TRBJ1-4, with D hard to call. V dropped 3 bases and J dropped 6 bases, with 17 bases sitting between them. This CDR3 has 16 residues. The V gene's germline CDR1 is MDHEN and CDR2 SYDVKM. The CDR3 protein is CASSLSLWMADEKLFF. The CDR3 DNA reads as TGTGCCAGCAGTTTGTCCCTGTGGATGGCGGATGAAAAACTGTTTTTT.

The chain couples TRBV10-2 to TRBJ2-1, with a tentative D call TRBD2 (6 bases). V was clipped by 2 bases and J by 4 bases, with 12 bases between them. The CDR3 loop spans 15 amino acids. Per the germline V gene, CDR1 is WSHSY and CDR2 is SAAADI. CDR3 region: CASSELSGRYNEQFF. The CDR3 bases are TGCGCCAGCAGTGAGCTTAGCGGAAGATACAATGAGCAGTTCTTC.

This clone occurred once. The J gene is TRBJ2-2, the V gene TRBV9; 8 bases line up with TRBD2. Germline assignment: CDR1 SGDLS and CDR2 YYNGEE. This CDR3 is 16 amino acids long. V lost 4 bases, J lost 6 bases, and 11 bases stayed unmatched. The CDR3 reads CASSSRREALPGELFF. CDR3 in DNA: TGTGCCAGCAGCTCCCGGCGGGAGGCCCTACCCGGGGAGCTGTTTTTT.

This clone was detected a few times. Other DNA sequences from this sample encode an identical CDR3 as well. The chain carries TRBV5-1 and TRBJ1-1, with TRBD1 matching 7 bases. CDR3 length: 13 residues. Germline values: CDR1 SGHRS, CDR2 YFSETQ. The junction had 4 bases not matched to a gene; V was cut back by 4 bases and J by 4 bases. The chain's CDR3 is CASSLQGGTEAFF. The DNA for the CDR3 is TGCGCCAGCAGCCTGCAGGGGGGCACTGAAGCTTTCTTT.

The chain is built from TRBV7-2 and TRBJ1-1, with unresolved D. Trimming shortened V by 5 bases and J by 11 bases, and 18 bases separated the two germline ends. There are 13 residues in the CDR3. CDR1 and CDR2 from the germline V gene are SGHTA and FQGNSA. The CDR3 sequence: CASSRTFSGEAFF. CDR3 DNA sequence: TGTGCCAGCAGCCGGACCTTTAGTGGGGAGGCTTTCTTT.

The chain is built from TRBV28 and TRBJ2-5; D is perhaps TRBD2 (6 bases). Germline loops: CDR1 MDHEN, CDR2 SYDVKM. V lost 2 bases to trimming and J lost 3 bases, with 13 bases between them. The CDR3 totals 15 residues. DNA for the CDR3: TGTGCCAGCAGTTTAGGGCAGGGAGGTGAAGAGACCCAGTACTTC. Translated, it gives CASSLGQGGEETQYF.

This clone was detected only a few times. The chain recombines TRBV29-1 with TRBJ1-2, with TRBD1 as a possible D gene (6 bases). The CDR3 spans 12 residues. With 4 bases removed from V and 10 bases from J, the gap between germline ends came to 16 bases. CDR1 is SQVTM, CDR2 ANQGSEA, per germline. CDR3 in DNA: TGCAGCGTTGGAGATACTGGACAGATCTACACCTTC. Its protein is CSVGDTGQIYTF. The variable domain in full, completed from reference TRBV29-1 and TRBJ1-2, reads SAVISQKPSRDICQRGTSLTIQCQVDSQVTMMFWYRQQPGQSLTLIATANQGSEATYESGFVIDKFPISRPNLTFSTLTVSNMSPEDSSIYLCSVGDTGQIYTFGSGTRLTVV.

The rearrangement links TRBV7-3 to TRBJ2-2, with D perhaps assigned TRBD1 or TRBD2 (5 bases each). With 5 bases removed from V and 3 bases from J, the gap between germline ends came to 19 bases. CDR3 length: 17 amino acids. Germline CDR1 SGHTA, CDR2 FQGTGA. In nucleotides, the CDR3 is TGTGCCAGCAGCCCGCTTGTGGGGGAGACTCACACCGGGGAGCTGTTTTTT. It is translated as CASSPLVGETHTGELFF. The entire variable domain, with the rest obtained from reference TRBV7-3 and TRBJ2-2, is as follows: GAGVSQTPSNKVTEKGKYVELRCDPISGHTALYWYRQSLGQGPEFLIYFQGTGAADDSGLPNDRFFAVRPEGSVSTLKIQRTERGDSAVYLCASSPLVGETHTGELFFGEGSRLTVL.

The chain joins TRBV5-4 to TRBJ2-3, with D perhaps matching TRBD2 (5 bases). Trimming shortened V by 0 bases and J by 2 bases, and 10 bases separated the two germline ends. This CDR3 contains 15 residues. Germline V gives CDR1 SGHNT, CDR2 YYREEE (reference sequence). DNA for the CDR3: TGTGCCAGCAGCTTGGTGGACTCGCCCACAGATACGCAGTATTTT. This sequence encodes CASSLVDSPTDTQYF.

This clone was seen a handful of times. The J gene is TRBJ2-7, the V gene TRBV7-2, with 12 bases identical to TRBD2. CDR3 length: 16 residues. The J segment lost 4 bases and the V segment lost 5 bases, leaving 9 bases of the junction unmatched. The V gene's germline CDR1 is SGHTA and CDR2 FQGNSA. The CDR3 DNA follows: TGTGCCAGCAGCCCGCAAACTGGACTAGCGGGATACGAGCAGTACTTC. Its protein product is CASSPQTGLAGYEQYF.

This clone was seen only a few times. V is TRBV6-4 and J is TRBJ2-3, with 7 bases identical to TRBD1. V shed 3 bases, J shed 4 bases, and the junction held 4 bases outside the gene matches. The length of the CDR3 is 14 residues. The germline V gene encodes CDR1 MRHNA and CDR2 SNTAGT. The CDR3 DNA sequence: TGTGCCAGCAGTGAGCAGGGGGTCCCAGATACGCAGTATTTT. This encodes CASSEQGVPDTQYF.

The V gene is TRBV4-1, the J gene TRBJ1-4; TRBD1 is a possible D gene (6 bases). The CDR3 loop spans 15 amino acids. Germline V lookup: CDR1 MGHRA, CDR2 YSYEKL. V gave up 0 bases and J gave up 4 bases, with 9 bases separating them. Written as DNA, the CDR3 is TGCGCCAGCAGCCAAGATGAGGGGGTTAATGAAAAACTGTTTTTT. Encoded protein: CASSQDEGVNEKLFF.

The CDR3 is CASSSRQSTGELFF. CDR3 in DNA: TGTGCCAGCAGCTCCAGACAGAGCACCGGGGAGCTGTTTTTT. The gene calls are TRBV7-2 and TRBJ2-2; weak D call: TRBD1 (5 bases). This CDR3 contains 14 residues. V lost 4 bases, J lost 4 bases, and 10 bases lay in between. CDR1 SGHTA and CDR2 FQGNSA come from the germline V gene.

The chain couples TRBV7-3 to TRBJ2-3, with no clear D. V was pared by 1 base and J by 3 bases, with 11 bases between. Per the germline V gene, CDR1 is SGHTA and CDR2 is FQGTGA. This CDR3 comprises 15 residues. The CDR3 DNA follows: TGTGCCAGCAGCTTAATGGGCAGGCCTACAGATACGCAGTATTTT. This gives the protein CASSLMGRPTDTQYF. Using reference TRBV7-3 and TRBJ2-3 for the parts outside the CDR3, the full variable domain is GAGVSQTPSNKVTEKGKYVELRCDPISGHTALYWYRQSLGQGPEFLIYFQGTGAADDSGLPNDRFFAVRPEGSVSTLKIQRTERGDSAVYLCASSLMGRPTDTQYFGPGTRLTVL.

Only a few counts were recorded for this clone. The chain has TRBV27 and TRBJ1-1; D not resolved. The ends were cut back, 3 bases at V and 3 bases at J, with 11 bases in the middle. Germline V gives CDR1 MNHEY, CDR2 SMNVEV (reference sequence). The CDR3 contains 14 residues. The CDR3 region has the DNA TGTGCCAGCAGTTTTAGGGTAGCGGACACTGAAGCTTTCTTT. As protein: CASSFRVADTEAFF.

This chain uses TRBV19 with TRBJ2-7; D might be TRBD1 (6 bases). V lost 2 bases and J 4 bases, leaving 18 bases between the germline ends. CDR1 LNHDA and CDR2 SQIVND come from the germline V gene (reference sequence). CDR3 length: 16 residues. CDR3 in DNA: TGTGCCAGTAGTATAAGGCAGGGGAATTTTCTATACGAGCAGTACTTC. Translating gives CASSIRQGNFLYEQYF.

V usage is TRBV2 and J usage is TRBJ2-7, with D possibly called TRBD1 or TRBD2 (5 bases each). Germline values: CDR1 SNHLY, CDR2 FYNNEI. The V end was cut by 6 bases, the J end by 2 bases, with 17 bases between. The CDR3 runs 15 residues. CDR3 DNA sequence: TGTGCCAGCAGGGGAGAATCGGGGCTTGCCTACGAGCAGTACTTC. Protein product: CASRGESGLAYEQYF.

This chain joins TRBV5-6 and TRBJ1-5; 11 nucleotides line up with TRBD1. The CDR3 contains 16 residues. V was pared by 3 bases and J by 4 bases, with 6 bases of the junction left unmatched. The germline V gene has CDR1 SGHDT and CDR2 YYEEEE. The CDR3 sequence: CASSSGQGALNQPQHF. The CDR3 coding sequence is TGTGCCAGCAGCTCCGGACAGGGGGCCCTAAATCAGCCCCAGCATTTT. The whole variable domain, filled in from reference TRBV5-6 and TRBJ1-5, reads DAGVTQSPTHLIKTRGQQVTLRCSPKSGHDTVSWYQQALGQGPQFIFQYYEEEERQRGNFPDRFSGHQFPNYSSELNVNALLLGDSALYLCASSSGQGALNQPQHFGDGTRLSIL.

The V gene is TRBV6-5, the J gene TRBJ2-7; TRBD2 matches at 11 bases. V shed 7 bases and J 7 bases; nucleotides not matched to a gene: 9. The CDR3 is 14 amino acids. The germline V gene encodes CDR1 MNHEY and CDR2 SVGAGI. The CDR3 here is CASNSGRALEEQYF. In nucleotides, the CDR3 is TGTGCCAGCAATAGCGGGAGGGCCTTGGAAGAGCAGTACTTC.

V is TRBV5-1 and J is TRBJ2-5; D gene ambiguous. V lost 0 bases and J 0 bases, leaving 9 bases between the germline ends. The V gene's germline CDR1 is SGHRS and CDR2 YFSETQ. CDR3 length: 15 residues. The CDR3 protein is CASSLAADHQETQYF. Written as DNA, the CDR3 is TGCGCCAGCAGCTTGGCCGCGGACCACCAAGAGACCCAGTACTTC.

The genes are TRBV4-3 and TRBJ1-2, with a tentative D call TRBD1 (5 bases). The germline V gene encodes CDR1 LGHNA and CDR2 YSLEER. The CDR3 sequence is 14 residues long. The V and J ends lost 0 bases and 4 bases respectively, with 9 bases between them. The CDR3 DNA sequence: TGCGCCAGCAGCCAAGAAGACGGGGCCTATGGCTACACCTTC. Translated: CASSQEDGAYGYTF.